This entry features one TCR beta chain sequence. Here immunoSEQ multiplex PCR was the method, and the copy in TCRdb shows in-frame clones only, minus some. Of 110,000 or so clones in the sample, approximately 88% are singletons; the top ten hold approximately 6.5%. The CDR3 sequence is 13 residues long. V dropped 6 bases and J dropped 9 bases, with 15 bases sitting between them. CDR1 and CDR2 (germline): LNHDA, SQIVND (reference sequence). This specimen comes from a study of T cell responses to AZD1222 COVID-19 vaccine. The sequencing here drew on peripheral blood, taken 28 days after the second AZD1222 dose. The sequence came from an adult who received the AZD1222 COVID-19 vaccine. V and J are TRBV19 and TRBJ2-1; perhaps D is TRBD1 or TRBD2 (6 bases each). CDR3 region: CASRMVGGAEQFF. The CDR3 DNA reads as TGTGCCAGTAGGATGGTGGGGGGCGCTGAGCAGTTCTTC.